Below, 18 T cell receptor beta chains from the same sample are listed, as sequenced in a study of T cells in Graves' hyperthyroidism and ophthalmopathy. The source material, RNA transcripts, was used to amplify TCR beta CDR3 regions. When the TCR CDR3 underwent first-round RT-PCR, the HTBI primer set was used. TCRdb redid the calling of the multiplex PCR reads with MiXCR, one entry per CDR3 protein. There are a few hundred thousand distinct CDR3 sequences in the sample; approximately 15% occur only once, and around 7.5% lies in the top ten. The sample taken for sequencing was blood. The receptor set was obtained from a woman younger than 45 with Graves' hyperthyroidism.

This clonotype was found a few times. The rearrangement links TRBV4-1 to TRBJ1-1; 7 nucleotides match TRBD1. CDR3 size: 16 residues. Germline V lookup: CDR1 MGHRA, CDR2 YSYEKL. After removal of 0 bases from V and 1 base from J, the junction contained 5 bases not matched to a gene. In DNA, the CDR3 is TGCGCCAGCAGCCAAGATTGGAGGGGGCCGAACACTGAAGCTTTCTTT. It is translated as CASSQDWRGPNTEAFF.

This clonotype was seen at least ten times. The chain couples TRBV20-1 to TRBJ2-1; unclear D gene. This CDR3 contains 15 residues. Per the germline V gene, CDR1 is DFQATT and CDR2 is SNEGSKA (reference sequence). Trimming removed 1 base at V and 0 bases at J, with 10 bases between. The CDR3 DNA reads as TGCAGTGCTAGAGTCCCCGCGAGCTCCTACAATGAGCAGTTCTTC. Protein sequence: CSARVPASSYNEQFF.

The table lists this clonotype with a few counts. V and J are TRBV6-5 and TRBJ2-1; a possible D gene is TRBD2 (6 bases). The CDR3 is made up of 16 amino acids. Deletions cut 0 bases from V and 2 bases from J, with 11 bases between. CDR1 and CDR2 (germline): MNHEY, SVGAGI. The CDR3 reads CASSYSERETYNEQFF. The CDR3 nucleotides are TGTGCCAGCAGTTACTCTGAACGGGAGACCTACAATGAGCAGTTCTTC.

This chain connects TRBV18 to TRBJ1-6; the D is unclear. This CDR3 has 16 residues. The germline V and J ends were trimmed by 3 bases and 0 bases, with 9 bases remaining between them. The germline CDR1 and CDR2 sequences are KGHSH and LQKENI. The CDR3 nucleotides read TGTGCCAGCTCACCGACGGCGAGCTCCTATAATTCACCCCTCCACTTT. Its translation is CASSPTASSYNSPLHF.

This clonotype showed up just a few times. V and J are TRBV20-1 and TRBJ1-5; the D gene is possibly TRBD1 (6 bases). The germline CDR1 and CDR2 sequences are DFQATT and SNEGSKA (reference sequence). V lost 3 bases to trimming and J lost 5 bases, with 17 bases between them. This CDR3 has 15 amino acids. The CDR3 protein is CSASDAGRGDQPQHF. The CDR3 DNA follows: TGCAGTGCTAGCGATGCGGGTAGGGGGGATCAGCCCCAGCATTTT.

This clonotype was observed many times. V usage is TRBV29-1 and J usage is TRBJ2-1; a possible D gene is TRBD2 (7 bases). CDR1 and CDR2 from the germline V gene are SQVTM and ANQGSEA. This CDR3 has 15 residues. The ends were cut back, 1 base at V and 4 bases at J, with 14 bases in the middle. The CDR3 DNA follows: TGCAGCGTTGAAGTGGGGGGGGGCGGGTACAATGAGCAGTTCTTC. Encoded protein: CSVEVGGGGYNEQFF.

This clonotype was seen ten or more times. The chain couples TRBV6-2 or TRBV6-3 to TRBJ2-1; D is perhaps TRBD1 (5 bases). The CDR3 runs 16 residues. The germline CDR1 and CDR2 sequences are MNHEY and SVGEGT. The V end lost 5 bases, the J end lost 0 bases, and 14 bases lay between the germline ends. The CDR3 DNA reads TGTGCCAGCAGTCGTATAGGGGCGAGCTCCTACAATGAGCAGTTCTTC. Translated, it gives CASSRIGASSYNEQFF.

This clonotype has a count of ten or more. The chain couples TRBV20-1 to TRBJ2-7; D not resolved. The length of the CDR3 is 12 residues. V was trimmed by 3 bases and J by 2 bases, leaving 8 bases between them. Looked up from germline, CDR1 is DFQATT and CDR2 is SNEGSKA (reference sequence). DNA for the CDR3: TGCAGTGCTAGCACGGTAACCTACGAGCAGTACTTC. It specifies CSASTVTYEQYF.

This clonotype occurred many times. This sequence joins TRBV27 and TRBJ1-1; perhaps TRBD1 as D (5 bases). CDR1 MNHEY and CDR2 SMNVEV come from the germline V gene (reference sequence). Trimming shortened V by 2 bases and J by 5 bases, and 12 bases separated the two germline ends. This CDR3 is 14 amino acids long. The CDR3 protein is CASSLDSPGTEAFF. The CDR3 coding sequence is TGTGCCAGCAGTTTAGACAGCCCGGGGACTGAAGCTTTCTTT.

This clonotype has a count of ten or more. V usage is TRBV29-1 and J usage is TRBJ2-5, with D unresolved. This CDR3 comprises 10 residues. CDR1 is SQVTM and CDR2 is ANQGSEA in the germline V gene. Trimming pared 0 bases from V and 4 bases from J, leaving 0 bases between. The CDR3 DNA sequence: TGCAGCGTTGAAGAAGAGACCCAGTACTTC. Translated, it gives CSVEEETQYF.

The rearrangement uses TRBV7-2 and TRBJ2-2, with 8 bases lining up with TRBD2. The J segment lost 5 bases and the V segment lost 2 bases, leaving 4 bases of the junction unmatched. The CDR3 has 15 amino acids. Germline V gene sequence: CDR1 SGHTA, CDR2 FQGNSA. The DNA for the CDR3 is TGTGCCAGCAGCTTATCAGCGGGAGAAACCGGGGAGCTGTTTTTT. Translation gives CASSLSAGETGELFF.

This chain joins TRBV20-1 and TRBJ2-7; the D is unclear. The V end lost 0 bases, the J end lost 0 bases, and 12 bases lay between the germline ends. The CDR3 is 15 residues long. Germline CDR1 is DFQATT and CDR2 is SNEGSKA (reference sequence). The CDR3 is CSARDELLHSYEQYF. The CDR3, as DNA: TGCAGTGCTAGAGACGAGCTTTTACACTCCTACGAGCAGTACTTC.

This clonotype was seen repeatedly, ten times or more. CDR3: CASSLINYEQYF. Written as DNA, the CDR3 is TGTGCCAGCAGCTTAATAAACTACGAGCAGTACTTC. The chain joins TRBV7-2 to TRBJ2-7; D remains ambiguous. Germline V gene sequence: CDR1 SGHTA, CDR2 FQGNSA. Trimming cost V 2 bases and J 3 bases, with 5 bases left between them. The CDR3 contains 12 residues.

This clonotype was recorded at least ten times. The CDR3 DNA reads TGTGCCAGCAGTCGGGACCCCGGGACAGGGGGCGATAATGGCACTGAAGCTTTCTTT. As protein: CASSRDPGTGGDNGTEAFF. The V gene is TRBV27, the J gene TRBJ1-1, with TRBD1 matching 12 bases. The CDR3 covers 19 residues. Germline CDR1 is MNHEY and CDR2 is SMNVEV (reference sequence). Trimming at V came to 5 bases and at J to 4 bases, leaving 17 bases not matched to a gene.

This clonotype came up many times. The rearrangement joins TRBV20-1 to TRBJ2-5; 8 bases align to TRBD2. CDR1 and CDR2 from the germline V gene are DFQATT and SNEGSKA (reference sequence). The V segment lost 3 bases and the J segment 2 bases; nucleotides outside the gene matches: 11. The CDR3 totals 16 residues. Written as DNA, the CDR3 is TGCAGTGCTAGGGACCGACCGACTAGCGTGCAAGAGACCCAGTACTTC. Translation: CSARDRPTSVQETQYF.

Of note for this clonotype: One junction end disagrees with the germline gene, perhaps due to a read error. This chain connects TRBV5-4 to TRBJ2-6, with D perhaps being TRBD1 or TRBD2 (5 bases each). This CDR3 has 15 residues. Germline V gene lookup returns CDR1 SGHNT and CDR2 YYREEE (reference sequence). DNA of the CDR3: TGTGCCAGCAGCTTCGCCCTATCTGGGGGCAACGTCCTGACTTTC. Translated, it gives CASSFALSGGNVLTF.

The chain couples TRBV5-4 to TRBJ2-7, with D possibly being TRBD1 or TRBD2 (5 bases each). Germline V gene lookup returns CDR1 SGHNT and CDR2 YYREEE (reference sequence). CDR3 length equals 13 residues. V lost 2 bases and J lost 3, with 9 bases in between. CDR3 DNA: TGTGCCAGCAGCTTACGGGGCCGCTACGAGCAGTACTTC. Encoded protein: CASSLRGRYEQYF.

The rearrangement links TRBV5-6 to TRBJ2-1, with D unclear. V was shortened by 0 bases and J by 4 bases, with 8 bases between the two germline ends. This CDR3 region has 14 residues. Germline CDR1 and CDR2: SGHDT and YYEEEE. The CDR3 reads CASSLDWGYNEQFF. In DNA, the CDR3 is TGTGCCAGCAGCTTGGACTGGGGTTACAATGAGCAGTTCTTC.